Given below is one TCR beta chain in context. The antigen is undetermined. V dropped 3 bases and J dropped 12 bases, with 12 bases sitting between them. CDR3 length: 12 residues. Germline V CDR1 and CDR2: SGHTA, FQGTGA. These data belong to a study of T cell repertoires in cytomegalovirus infection. Study conclusions and caveats: The ex vivo response showed dominance by HLA-C-restricted CMV-specific TCR beta clonotypes.

MiXCR was run by TCRdb on the reads, yielding one entry per CDR3 protein. Of approximately 770,000 distinct CDR3 sequences listed, roughly 28% were seen once; the top ten hold around 12%. This material consisted of cultured CD8+ T cells from PBMCs, taken from culture after CMV antigen stimulation. V is TRBV7-3 and J is TRBJ2-1, with D tentatively TRBD2 (5 bases). The TCR comes from a human donor in good health (CMV status not recorded). Some clones in this sample may be carry-over from other donors' samples. The CDR3 loop is CASSFNGIAQFF. DNA for the CDR3: TGTGCCAGCAGCTTTAACGGGATTGCGCAGTTCTTC.